The sequence of this T cell receptor beta chain was determined in a study of OX40 agonist ivuxolimab in advanced cancers. Between the trimmed V and J ends, which lost 0 bases and 0 bases, there was a span of 7 bases. Germline values: CDR1 SGHKS, CDR2 YYEKEE (reference sequence). CDR3 size: 15 residues. TCRdb's table, derived via immunoSEQ multiplex PCR, lists solely in-frame clones and lacks some. Here the sample spans 20,000 to 25,000 clones, about 88% being singletons. The clonotype originates from an adult with an advanced solid tumor such as melanoma, head and neck, liver or kidney cancer. Material: CD4+ or CD8+ T cells sorted from blood, obtained in a trial of the OX40 agonist ivuxolimab. V and J are TRBV5-5 and TRBJ1-5; unclear D gene. CDR3 region: CASSLGQSSNQPQHF. The CDR3 DNA sequence: TGTGCCAGCAGCTTGGGTCAGTCTAGCAATCAGCCCCAGCATTTT.